In this sample, the clone carrying this T cell receptor (beta chain) turned up a few times. The data were obtained in a study of blood T cells in healthy people across ages. Germline assignment: CDR1 SQVTM and CDR2 ANQGSEA. The CDR3 sequence is 15 residues long. The V segment lost 4 bases and the J segment 5 bases; nucleotides outside the gene matches: 7. A second PCR of roughly 7 to 11 cycles used a sample-barcoded 5' primer and a J-beta primer mix. Template switching added a 12-random-nucleotide identifier to every cDNA molecule. TCRdb re-derived calls from the 5' RACE reads in MiXCR, one entry per CDR3 protein. The sample comprises about 940,000 distinct CDR3 sequences, around 46% of which are singletons, and roughly 13% rests with the top ten. Researchers report isolating at least 6 million PBMCs per sample.

The receptor was isolated from a man aged 25 to 40 in good health. The sample taken for sequencing was blood. This chain links TRBV29-1 with TRBJ2-3, with 12 bases that match TRBD2. In DNA, the CDR3 is TGCAGCGTTGCTCTAGCGGGGGGGCTAGGAGATACGCAGTATTTT. It is translated as CSVALAGGLGDTQYF.